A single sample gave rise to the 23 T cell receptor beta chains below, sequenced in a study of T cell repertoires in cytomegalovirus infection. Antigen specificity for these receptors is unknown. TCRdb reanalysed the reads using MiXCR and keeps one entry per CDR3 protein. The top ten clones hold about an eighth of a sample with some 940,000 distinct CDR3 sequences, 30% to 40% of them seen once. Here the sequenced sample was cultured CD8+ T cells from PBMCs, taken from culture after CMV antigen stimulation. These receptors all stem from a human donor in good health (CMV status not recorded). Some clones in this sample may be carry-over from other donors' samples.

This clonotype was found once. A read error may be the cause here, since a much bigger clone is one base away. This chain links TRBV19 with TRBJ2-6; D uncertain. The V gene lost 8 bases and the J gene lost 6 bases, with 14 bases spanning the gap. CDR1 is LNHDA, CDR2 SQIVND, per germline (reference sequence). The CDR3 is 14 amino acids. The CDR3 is CASGYGVEANVLTF. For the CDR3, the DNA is TGTGCCAGTGGTTATGGGGTGGAGGCCAACGTCCTGACTTTC.

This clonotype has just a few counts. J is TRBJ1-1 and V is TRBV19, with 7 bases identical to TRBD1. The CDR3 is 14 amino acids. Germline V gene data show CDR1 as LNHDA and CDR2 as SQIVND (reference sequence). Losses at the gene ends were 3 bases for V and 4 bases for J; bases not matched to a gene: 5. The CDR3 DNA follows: TGTGCCAGTAGTATGGGAGGGGGCCCCACTGAAGCTTTCTTT. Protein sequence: CASSMGGGPTEAFF.

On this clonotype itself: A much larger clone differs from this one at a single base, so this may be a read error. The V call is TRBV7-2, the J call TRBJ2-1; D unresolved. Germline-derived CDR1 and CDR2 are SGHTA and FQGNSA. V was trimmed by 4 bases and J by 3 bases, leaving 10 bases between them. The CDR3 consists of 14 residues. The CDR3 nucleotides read TGTGCCAGCAGCTACCTGGGTGTCTACAATGAGCAGTTCTTC. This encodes CASSYLGVYNEQFF.

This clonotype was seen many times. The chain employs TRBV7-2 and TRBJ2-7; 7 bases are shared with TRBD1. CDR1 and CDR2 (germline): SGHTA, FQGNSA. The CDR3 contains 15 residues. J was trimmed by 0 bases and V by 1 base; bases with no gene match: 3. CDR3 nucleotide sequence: TGTGCCAGCAGCTTAGGCCCAGGGGGCTCCTACGAGCAGTACGTC. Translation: CASSLGPGGSYEQYV.

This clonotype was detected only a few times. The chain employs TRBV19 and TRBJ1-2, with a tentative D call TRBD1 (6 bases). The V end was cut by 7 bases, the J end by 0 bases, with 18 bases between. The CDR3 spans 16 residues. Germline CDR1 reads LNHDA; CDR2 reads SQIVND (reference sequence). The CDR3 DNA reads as TGTGCCAGTACCGATACGGGGGCAAGAGCTAACTATGGCTACACCTTC. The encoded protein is CASTDTGARANYGYTF.

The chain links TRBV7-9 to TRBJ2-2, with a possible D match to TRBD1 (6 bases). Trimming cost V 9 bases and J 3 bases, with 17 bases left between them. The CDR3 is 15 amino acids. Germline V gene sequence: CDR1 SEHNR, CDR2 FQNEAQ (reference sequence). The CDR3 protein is CASAGQGIDTGELFF. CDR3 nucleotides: TGTGCCAGTGCCGGTCAGGGGATTGACACCGGGGAGCTGTTTTTT.

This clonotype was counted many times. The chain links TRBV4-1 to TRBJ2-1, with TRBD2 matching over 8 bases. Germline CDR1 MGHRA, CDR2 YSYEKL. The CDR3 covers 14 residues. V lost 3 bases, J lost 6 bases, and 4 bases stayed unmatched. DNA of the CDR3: TGCGCCAGCAGCCAGGGGGGACTAGTCAATGAGCAGTTCTTC. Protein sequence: CASSQGGLVNEQFF.

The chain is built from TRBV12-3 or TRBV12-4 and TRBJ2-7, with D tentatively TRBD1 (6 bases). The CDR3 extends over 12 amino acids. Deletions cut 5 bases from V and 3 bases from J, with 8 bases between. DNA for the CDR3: TGTGCCAGCAGTGGACAGAACTACGAGCAGTACTTC. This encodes CASSGQNYEQYF.

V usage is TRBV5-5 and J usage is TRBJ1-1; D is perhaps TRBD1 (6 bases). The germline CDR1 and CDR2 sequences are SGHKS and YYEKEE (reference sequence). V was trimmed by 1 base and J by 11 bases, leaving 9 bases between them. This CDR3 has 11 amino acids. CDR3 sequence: CASSLSQGAFF. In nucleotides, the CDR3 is TGTGCCAGCAGCTTGTCACAGGGTGCTTTCTTT. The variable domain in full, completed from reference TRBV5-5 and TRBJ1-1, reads DAGVTQSPTHLIKTRGQQVTLRCSPISGHKSVSWYQQVLGQGPQFIFQYYEKEERGRGNFPDRFSARQFPNYSSELNVNALLLGDSALYLCASSLSQGAFFGQGTRLTVV.

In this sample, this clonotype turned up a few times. Here the CDR3 reads CASLTHSQGAVKNIQYF. CDR3 in DNA: TGTGCCAGCCTTACCCACTCACAGGGGGCGGTGAAAAACATTCAGTACTTC. The chain couples TRBV6-6 to TRBJ2-4; 9 bases map to TRBD1. The junction had 15 bases not matched to a gene; V was cut back by 8 bases and J by 4 bases. The CDR3 runs 17 residues. The germline gives CDR1 MNHNY, CDR2 SVGAGI (reference sequence).

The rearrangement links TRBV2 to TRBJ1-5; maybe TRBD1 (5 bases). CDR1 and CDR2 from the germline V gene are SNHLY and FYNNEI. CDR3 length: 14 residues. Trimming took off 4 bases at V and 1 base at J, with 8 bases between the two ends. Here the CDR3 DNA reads TGTGCCAGCAGTGTAGGGGAAAGCAATCAGCCCCAGCATTTT. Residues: CASSVGESNQPQHF.

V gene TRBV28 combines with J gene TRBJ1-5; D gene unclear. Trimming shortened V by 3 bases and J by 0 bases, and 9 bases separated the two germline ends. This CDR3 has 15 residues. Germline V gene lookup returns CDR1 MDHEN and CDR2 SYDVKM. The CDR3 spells CASSLYEFSNQPQHF. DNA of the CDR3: TGTGCCAGCAGTTTGTATGAGTTTAGCAATCAGCCCCAGCATTTT.

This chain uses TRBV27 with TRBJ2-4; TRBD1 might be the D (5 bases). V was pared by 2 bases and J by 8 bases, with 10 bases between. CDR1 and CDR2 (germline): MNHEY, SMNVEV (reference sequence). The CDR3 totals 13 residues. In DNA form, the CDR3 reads TGTGCCAGCAGTTTAGGCAGGGCTTACATTCAGTACTTC. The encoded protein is CASSLGRAYIQYF.

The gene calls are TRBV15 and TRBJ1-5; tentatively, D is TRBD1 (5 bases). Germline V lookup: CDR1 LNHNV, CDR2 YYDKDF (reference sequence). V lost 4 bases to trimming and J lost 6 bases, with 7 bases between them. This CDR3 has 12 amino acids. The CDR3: CATSNQGQPQHF. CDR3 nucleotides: TGTGCCACCAGCAACCAGGGTCAGCCCCAGCATTTT.

CDR3 DNA: TGTGCCAGCAGACTTGGGACAGACAGTCTTCATGGTGGCGGGGAGCTGTTTTTT. Its protein is CASRLGTDSLHGGGELFF. The rearrangement uses TRBV27 and TRBJ2-2; 7 nucleotides agree with TRBD1. CDR1 and CDR2 from the germline V gene are MNHEY and SMNVEV (reference sequence). V was pared by 6 bases and J by 7 bases, with 20 bases of the junction left unmatched. This CDR3 region has 18 residues.

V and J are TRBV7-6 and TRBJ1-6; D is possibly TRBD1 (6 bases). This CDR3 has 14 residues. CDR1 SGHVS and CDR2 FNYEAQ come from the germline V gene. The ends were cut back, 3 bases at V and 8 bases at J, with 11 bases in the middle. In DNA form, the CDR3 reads TGTGCCAGCAGCTTGGGGGCGGGTTATTCACCCCTCCACTTT. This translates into CASSLGAGYSPLHF.

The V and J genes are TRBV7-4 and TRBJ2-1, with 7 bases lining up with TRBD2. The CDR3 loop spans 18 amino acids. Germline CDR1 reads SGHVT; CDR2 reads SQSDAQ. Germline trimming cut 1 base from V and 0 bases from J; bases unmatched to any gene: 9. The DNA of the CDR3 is TGTGCCAGCAGCTTAGACGTCGCGCGGGGGAGCTCCTACAATGAGCAGTTCTTC. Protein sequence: CASSLDVARGSSYNEQFF.

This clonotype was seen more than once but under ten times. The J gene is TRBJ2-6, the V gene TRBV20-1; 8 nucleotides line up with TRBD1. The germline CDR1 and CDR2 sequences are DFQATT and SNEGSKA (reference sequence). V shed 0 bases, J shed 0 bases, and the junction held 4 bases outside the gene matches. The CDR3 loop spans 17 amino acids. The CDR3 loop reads CSARDFQGASGANVLTF. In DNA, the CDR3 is TGCAGTGCTAGAGATTTTCAGGGGGCCTCTGGGGCCAACGTCCTGACTTTC.

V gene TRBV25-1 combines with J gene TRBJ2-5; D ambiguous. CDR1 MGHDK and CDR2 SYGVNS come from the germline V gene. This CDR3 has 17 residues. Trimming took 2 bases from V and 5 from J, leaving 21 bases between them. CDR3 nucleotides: TGTGCCAGCAGTGAACGTTCAAATCCATTACTCGGGGAGACCCAGTACTTC. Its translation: CASSERSNPLLGETQYF.

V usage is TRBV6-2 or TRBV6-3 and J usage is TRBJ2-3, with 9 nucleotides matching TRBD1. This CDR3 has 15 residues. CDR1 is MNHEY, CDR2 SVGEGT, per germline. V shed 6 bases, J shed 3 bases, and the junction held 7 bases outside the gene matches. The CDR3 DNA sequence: TGTGCCAGCAGGGCCACAGGGGGCAAGACAGATACGCAGTATTTT. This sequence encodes CASRATGGKTDTQYF.

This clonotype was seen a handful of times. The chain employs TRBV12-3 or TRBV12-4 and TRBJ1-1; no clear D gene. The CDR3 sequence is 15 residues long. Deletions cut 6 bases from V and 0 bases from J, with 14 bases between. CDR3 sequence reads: CASRLGVAMNTEAFF. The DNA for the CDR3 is TGTGCCAGCAGGCTTGGGGTGGCCATGAACACTGAAGCTTTCTTT.

The CDR3 spells CASSIPDSSTDTQYF. CDR3 sequence (DNA): TGTGCCAGTAGTATCCCGGACAGTAGCACAGATACGCAGTATTTT. V and J are TRBV19 and TRBJ2-3; tentative D call: TRBD1 (6 bases). The germline CDR1 and CDR2 sequences are LNHDA and SQIVND (reference sequence). Trimming removed 3 bases from V and 0 bases from J, with 10 bases in between. The length of the CDR3 is 15 residues.

CDR3 region: CASSGAQAGRNYGYTF. The CDR3 coding sequence is TGTGCCAGCAGTGGGGCCCAGGCAGGTCGTAACTATGGCTACACCTTC. The chain recombines TRBV27 with TRBJ1-2; weak D call: TRBD1 (5 bases). V gave up 5 bases and J gave up 1 base, with 17 bases separating them. Germline CDR1 and CDR2: MNHEY and SMNVEV (reference sequence). This CDR3 is 16 amino acids long.